The sequence of this T cell receptor (beta chain) was determined in a study of CD8 T cells in ankylosing spondylitis. Study-wide findings and caveats: The disease-linked clones had a CD8+ phenotype and low blood frequencies. Ankylosing spondylitis blood seemed to carry a telltale TCR beta motif made of about 8 highly homologous variants.

One entry per CDR3 protein results from TCRdb running MiXCR on the 5' RACE reads. The table shows 250,000 to 350,000 distinct CDR3 sequences, with around 18% occurring only once. This clonotype has a handful of counts. Its specificity is not known. Trimming took off 2 bases at V and 7 bases at J, with 17 bases between the two ends. This CDR3 is 16 amino acids long. Germline V CDR1 and CDR2: LGHNA, YNFKEQ. The sequence derives from a male donor with ankylosing spondylitis or in good health (not recorded which). The rearrangement links TRBV4-2 to TRBJ1-4, with D possibly matching TRBD1 (6 bases). The sequenced material came from blood, either unsorted or a sorted T cell fraction (not recorded which). The CDR3, as DNA: TGTGCCAGCAGCCAACTAGGGGGGGGGGCAATTGAAAAACTGTTTTTT. Amino acids: CASSQLGGGAIEKLFF.